A single TCR beta chain is shown here with its context. The target of this receptor is not known. Qualities for individual bases were not recorded, and no much larger clone is one base off. The data stem from a study of radiotherapy plus CTLA-4 blockade in lung cancer listed by TCRdb under 2018. For context, the study as a whole: Objective responses occurred in about 19% of enrolled patients, and under 40% achieved disease control. What the study reported, not specific to this receptor: After treatment with radiotherapy and ipilimumab, TCR clones that originated in tumors expanded in peripheral blood. Increased serum interferon-beta after radiation, together with early dynamic changes in blood T cell clones, were reported to be the strongest predictors of response.

The study evaluated CTLA-4 blockade (ipilimumab) given together with focal radiation therapy in patients who had chemo-refractory metastatic non-small-cell lung cancer. From cysteine to phenylalanine, the CDR3 is 15 amino acids long. The DNA shown is the 45-base CDR3, in frame from base 1. The germline V gene provides CDR1 MDHEN and CDR2 SYDVKM. Trimming takes 7 bases from V and 0 bases from J, and the germline ends sit 13 bases apart. The library was made by the immunoSEQ multiplex PCR assay. Drawn from immuneACCESS, this table holds only the in-frame rearrangements with V and J called that TCRdb kept. Clones are partly lost; checked studies trace under half to an unresolved V gene and leave the rest unexplained. This sample lists about 86,000 clones; 75% to 90% were detected once. The ten biggest clones cover 0.82% of the sample.

This TCR came from a human donor with non-small cell lung cancer who had stable disease on radiotherapy plus ipilimumab. The sequence joins TRBV28 to TRBJ2-4, with the D gene too uncertain to name. Sequences were derived from peripheral blood, sampled from a patient treated with radiotherapy plus ipilimumab. The bases are TGTGCCAGCAAGCCCACGTACAGAGCCAAAAACATTCAGTACTTC. Translated, this gives CASKPTYRAKNIQYF.